This T cell receptor (beta chain) derives from a study of control samples from healthy donors and cancer patients. Repertoires were generated with immunoSEQ multiplex PCR, while TCRdb's copy carries only in-frame clones and drops some. The data show roughly 450,000 clones, approximately 92% seen once. CDR1 is SGDLS and CDR2 is YYNGEE in the germline V gene. The CDR3 has 18 residues. J gave up 5 bases and V 0 bases, and 14 bases lay outside the gene matches. The TCR comes from a man aged 40-55 years with head and neck cancer. What was sequenced was PBMCs. V is TRBV9 and J is TRBJ2-5; 9 nucleotides agree with TRBD2. The CDR3 sequence is CASSVGGAGGPSAETQYF. The CDR3 DNA reads TGTGCCAGCAGCGTAGGAGGGGCGGGAGGGCCCTCCGCGGAGACCCAGTACTTC.